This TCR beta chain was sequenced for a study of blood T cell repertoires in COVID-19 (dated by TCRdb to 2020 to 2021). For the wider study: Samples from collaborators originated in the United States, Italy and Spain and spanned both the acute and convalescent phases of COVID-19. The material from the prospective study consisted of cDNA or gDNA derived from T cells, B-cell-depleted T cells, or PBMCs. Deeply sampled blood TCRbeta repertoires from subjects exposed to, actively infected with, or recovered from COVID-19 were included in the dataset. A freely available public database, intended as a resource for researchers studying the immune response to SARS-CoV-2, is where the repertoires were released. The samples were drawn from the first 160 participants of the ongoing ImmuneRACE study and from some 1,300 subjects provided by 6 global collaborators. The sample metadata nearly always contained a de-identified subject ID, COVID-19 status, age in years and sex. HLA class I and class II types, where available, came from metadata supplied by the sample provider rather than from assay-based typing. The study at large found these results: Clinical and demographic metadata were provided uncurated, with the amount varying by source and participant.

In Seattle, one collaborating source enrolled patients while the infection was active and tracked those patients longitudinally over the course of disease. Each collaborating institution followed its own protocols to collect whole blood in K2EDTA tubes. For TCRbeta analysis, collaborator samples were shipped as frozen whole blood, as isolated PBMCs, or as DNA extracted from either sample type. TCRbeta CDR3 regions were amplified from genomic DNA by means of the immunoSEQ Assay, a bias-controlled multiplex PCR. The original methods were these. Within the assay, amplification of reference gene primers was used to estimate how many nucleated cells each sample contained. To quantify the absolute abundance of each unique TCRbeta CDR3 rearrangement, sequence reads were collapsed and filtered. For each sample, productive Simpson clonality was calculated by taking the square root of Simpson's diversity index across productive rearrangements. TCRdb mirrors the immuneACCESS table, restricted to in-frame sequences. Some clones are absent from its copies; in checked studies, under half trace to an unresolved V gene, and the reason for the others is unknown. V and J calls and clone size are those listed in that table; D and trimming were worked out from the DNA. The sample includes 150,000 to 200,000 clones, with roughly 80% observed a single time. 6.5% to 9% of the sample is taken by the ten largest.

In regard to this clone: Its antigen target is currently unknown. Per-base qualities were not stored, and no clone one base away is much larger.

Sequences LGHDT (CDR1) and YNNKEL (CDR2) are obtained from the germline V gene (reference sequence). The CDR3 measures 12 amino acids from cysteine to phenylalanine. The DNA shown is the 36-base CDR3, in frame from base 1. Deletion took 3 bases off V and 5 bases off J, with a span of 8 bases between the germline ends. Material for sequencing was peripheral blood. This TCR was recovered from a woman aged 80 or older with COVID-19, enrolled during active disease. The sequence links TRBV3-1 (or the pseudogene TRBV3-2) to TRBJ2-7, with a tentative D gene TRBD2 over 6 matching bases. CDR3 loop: CASSHWGDEQYF. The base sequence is TGTGCCAGCAGCCATTGGGGGGACGAGCAGTACTTC.